These 23 T cell receptor beta chains share one sample of origin, sequenced in a study of blood T cell repertoires in COVID-19. Only in-frame clones appear in the TCRdb table, and some are missing; sequencing was by immunoSEQ multiplex PCR. The table lists about 40,000 clones, over 70% of them singletons. The sequencing sample was made of peripheral blood. Receptor source: a woman of 80 years or more with acute or convalescent COVID-19.

The chain uses TRBV10-3 and TRBJ2-1; D is possibly TRBD1 (5 bases). The germline CDR1 and CDR2 sequences are ENHRY and SYGVKD. V was cut by 5 bases and J by 5 bases, with 19 bases left in between. The CDR3 loop spans 16 amino acids. This CDR3 reads CAISLLSSDNNNEQFF. CDR3 coding DNA: TGTGCCATCAGTCTATTAAGCTCGGACAACAACAATGAGCAGTTCTTC.

The chain couples TRBV7-8 to TRBJ2-2, with TRBD1 identical over 10 bases. The CDR3 contains 16 residues. Per the germline V gene, CDR1 is SGHVS and CDR2 is FQNEAQ. V dropped 5 bases and J dropped 9; count of bases not matched to a gene: 12. In DNA, the CDR3 is TGTGCCAGCAGCCTAGGCCGGGACAGGGGAATGCGGGAGCTGTTTTTT. This translates into CASSLGRDRGMRELFF.

The chain recombines TRBV7-2 with TRBJ2-1, with a possible D match to TRBD2 (6 bases). The V and J ends lost 6 bases and 6 bases respectively, with 15 bases between them. CDR1 is SGHTA and CDR2 is FQGNSA in the germline V gene. This CDR3 comprises 14 residues. DNA of the CDR3: TGTGCCAGCAGGTCTATCGGGGGTGTCAATGAGCAGTTCTTC. It specifies CASRSIGGVNEQFF.

The chain carries TRBV5-1 and TRBJ2-7; TRBD2 agrees at 12 bases. This CDR3 has 15 amino acids. The V and J ends lost 2 bases and 5 bases, in that order; junction bases with no gene match: 5. Germline V gene data show CDR1 as SGHRS and CDR2 as YFSETQ. Here the CDR3 reads CASSLSSGRGNEQYF. As DNA, the CDR3 is TGCGCCAGCAGCTTATCTAGCGGGAGGGGCAACGAGCAGTACTTC.

The V and J genes are TRBV10-3 and TRBJ2-3; 9 bases are shared with TRBD2. The CDR3 totals 15 residues. From germline, CDR1 is ENHRY and CDR2 SYGVKD. After removal of 0 bases from V and 4 bases from J, the junction contained 2 bases not matched to a gene. CDR3 sequence (DNA): TGTGCCATCAGTGAGTCTAGCGGGAGCCCAGATACGCAGTATTTT. It translates to CAISESSGSPDTQYF.

The chain recombines TRBV29-1 with TRBJ2-3; D possibly corresponds to TRBD1 (7 bases). The V and J ends lost 8 bases and 6 bases respectively, with 24 bases between them. Germline loops: CDR1 SQVTM, CDR2 ANQGSEA. CDR3 length equals 15 residues. This CDR3 is CSHPRGTSDPDTQYF. In DNA form, the CDR3 reads TGCAGCCACCCCAGGGGGACTTCCGACCCGGATACGCAGTATTTT.

CDR3 in amino acids: CASTPGHLYGYTF. In nucleotides, the CDR3 is TGTGCCAGCACCCCCGGACACCTCTATGGCTACACCTTC. The chain employs TRBV7-9 and TRBJ1-2, with D maybe TRBD1 (5 bases). This CDR3 comprises 13 residues. CDR1 is SEHNR, CDR2 FQNEAQ, per germline (reference sequence). The ends were cut back, 7 bases at V and 4 bases at J, with 13 bases in the middle.

The V call is TRBV7-8, the J call TRBJ2-7; TRBD2 aligns across 8 bases. Trimming removed 1 base from V and 3 bases from J; junction bases left unmatched: 8. The CDR3 contains 16 residues. Germline loops: CDR1 SGHVS, CDR2 FQNEAQ. The CDR3 DNA reads TGTGCCAGCAGCTTAGAGGTAGCGGGAACCTTCTACGAGCAGTACTTC. Protein sequence: CASSLEVAGTFYEQYF.

The rearrangement links TRBV15 to TRBJ2-3; D not resolved. The germline V gene has CDR1 LNHNV and CDR2 YYDKDF (reference sequence). The CDR3 is 16 residues long. The ends were cut back, 0 bases at V and 0 bases at J, with 10 bases in the middle. The CDR3 DNA follows: TGTGCCACCAGCAGAGATACCAGTGCTAGCACAGATACGCAGTATTTT. Its translation: CATSRDTSASTDTQYF.

This rearrangement joins TRBV18 to TRBJ1-2, with 9 bases identical to TRBD1. This CDR3 region has 14 residues. J was trimmed by 2 bases and V by 5 bases; bases with no gene match: 3. CDR1 is KGHSH, CDR2 LQKENI, per germline. The CDR3 sequence: CASSSGQGNYGYTF. In nucleotides, the CDR3 is TGTGCCAGCTCATCGGGACAGGGAAACTATGGCTACACCTTC.

The chain joins TRBV5-4 to TRBJ2-7; 9 bases fit TRBD2. The CDR3 spans 13 residues. Germline lookup yields CDR1 SGHNT and CDR2 YYREEE (reference sequence). V lost 4 bases, J lost 7 bases, and 6 bases stayed unmatched. Here the CDR3 DNA reads TGTGCCAGCAGCCCGGGACTAGCTCGAGAGCAGTACTTC. The encoded protein is CASSPGLAREQYF.

This chain connects TRBV6-2 or TRBV6-3 to TRBJ1-1; D remains ambiguous. The CDR3 runs 15 residues. Germline V gene lookup returns CDR1 MNHEY and CDR2 SVGEGT. Trimming cost V 4 bases and J 0 bases, with 12 bases left between them. The CDR3 DNA reads TGTGCCAGCAGTTCCCCCGACATGCTGAACACTGAAGCTTTCTTT. It is translated as CASSSPDMLNTEAFF.

V and J are TRBV4-1 and TRBJ2-5; D uncertain. CDR1 and CDR2 from the germline V gene are MGHRA and YSYEKL. V was trimmed by 0 bases and J by 5 bases, leaving 19 bases between them. The CDR3 spans 17 residues. CDR3 in DNA: TGCGCCAGCAGCCAAGAAGAGGTGCTAATAGGAAAGGAGACCCAGTACTTC. As protein: CASSQEEVLIGKETQYF.

V gene TRBV3-1 (or the pseudogene TRBV3-2) combines with J gene TRBJ1-1, with D unclear. V was trimmed by 0 bases and J by 4 bases, leaving 15 bases between them. Per germline, CDR1 LGHDT and CDR2 YNNKEL (reference sequence). CDR3 length equals 16 residues. CDR3 in amino acids: CASSQDRTPPSTEAFF. CDR3 in DNA: TGTGCCAGCAGCCAAGACCGGACTCCCCCGAGCACTGAAGCTTTCTTT.

V usage is TRBV27 and J usage is TRBJ1-6, with 7 bases that match TRBD1. The CDR3 runs to 15 residues. The junction had 11 bases not matched to a gene; V was cut back by 5 bases and J by 10 bases. Germline V gene data show CDR1 as MNHEY and CDR2 as SMNVEV (reference sequence). For the CDR3, the DNA is TGTGCCAGCAGTCCGACAGGGTGGGATCGCTCACCCCTCCACTTT. Its protein product is CASSPTGWDRSPLHF.

CDR3 coding DNA: TGTGCCAGCAGCTTCCTGACTAGCGGGAGAGAGACCCAGTACTTC. This codes for CASSFLTSGRETQYF. The chain couples TRBV7-6 to TRBJ2-5, with 12 bases that match TRBD2. The CDR3 contains 15 residues. Germline CDR1 SGHVS, CDR2 FNYEAQ. Trimming removed 3 bases from V and 4 bases from J; junction bases left unmatched: 3.

The J gene is TRBJ1-2, the V gene TRBV5-4, with 12 bases lining up with TRBD1. The germline gives CDR1 SGHNT, CDR2 YYREEE (reference sequence). The CDR3 spans 17 residues. Germline trimming cut 4 bases from V and 8 bases from J; bases unmatched to any gene: 15. For the CDR3, the DNA is TGTGCCAGCAGCCCGCCATCGAGGGACAGGGGGCTTGGGGGCTACACCTTC. Translation gives CASSPPSRDRGLGGYTF.

This chain connects TRBV6-1 to TRBJ1-1; D might be TRBD1 (5 bases). The CDR3 has 15 amino acids. Germline CDR1 reads MNHNS; CDR2 reads SASEGT. V dropped 1 base and J dropped 5 bases, with 14 bases sitting between them. CDR3 loop: CASSEGRGVWTEAFF. CDR3 nucleotide sequence: TGTGCCAGCAGTGAAGGTCGGGGGGTATGGACTGAAGCTTTCTTT.

The chain uses TRBV6-5 and TRBJ1-2; a possible D gene is TRBD1 (5 bases). The CDR3 is made up of 14 amino acids. V gave up 6 bases and J gave up 8 bases, with 19 bases separating them. In germline, CDR1 is MNHEY, CDR2 SVGAGI. CDR3 in amino acids: CASRPGGGWKGYTF. CDR3 DNA: TGTGCCAGCAGACCCGGTGGGGGGTGGAAGGGCTACACCTTC.

The rearrangement joins TRBV3-1 (or the pseudogene TRBV3-2) to TRBJ2-1; TRBD2 agrees at 11 bases. V was pared by 4 bases and J by 7 bases, with 6 bases of the junction left unmatched. The CDR3 has 15 amino acids. In germline, CDR1 is LGHDT, CDR2 YNNKEL (reference sequence). The CDR3 coding sequence is TGTGCCAGCAGCCCCCAGGGACTAGCGGCTAATGAGCAGTTCTTC. Protein: CASSPQGLAANEQFF.

The chain links TRBV3-1 (or the pseudogene TRBV3-2) to TRBJ1-2; no clear D. There are 14 residues in the CDR3. Germline values: CDR1 LGHDT, CDR2 YNNKEL (reference sequence). With 4 bases removed from V and 3 bases from J, the gap between germline ends came to 12 bases. CDR3 protein: CASSPRDGYYGYTF. The CDR3 DNA is TGTGCCAGCAGCCCCCGAGACGGGTACTATGGCTACACCTTC.

This chain uses TRBV7-6 with TRBJ2-1; 8 nucleotides agree with TRBD1. The CDR3 loop spans 18 amino acids. V shed 5 bases, J shed 4 bases, and the junction held 16 bases outside the gene matches. CDR1 and CDR2 (germline): SGHVS, FNYEAQ. CDR3 sequence reads: CASSVKPPGGASYNEQFF. The CDR3 DNA reads TGTGCCAGCAGCGTCAAACCTCCAGGGGGCGCGTCGTACAATGAGCAGTTCTTC.

The rearrangement joins TRBV5-1 to TRBJ2-1, with a tentative D call TRBD2 (6 bases). Trimming removed 4 bases from V and 0 bases from J, with 17 bases in between. Germline V gives CDR1 SGHRS, CDR2 YFSETQ. The CDR3 consists of 17 residues. This chain's CDR3 is CASSPGEGTPSYNEQFF. DNA for the CDR3: TGCGCCAGCAGCCCGGGGGAAGGGACTCCCTCCTACAATGAGCAGTTCTTC.